This TCR beta chain is from a study of blood T cell repertoires in COVID-19. Study background: PBMCs, B-cell-depleted T cells, or T cells provided the cDNA or gDNA that made up the material.

TCRdb keeps only in-frame clones here, not all; method: immunoSEQ multiplex PCR. The sample lists about 50,000 clones, approximately 90% occurring once. CDR3 length: 13 amino acids. Germline CDR1 ENHRY, CDR2 SYGVKD. V trimming: 8 bases; J trimming: 8 bases; junction bases outside the gene matches: 6. The genes are TRBV10-3 and TRBJ1-4; 9 nucleotides align to TRBD1. This receptor was obtained from a man aged 40-55 years with active COVID-19. Sequencing was done on a sample of peripheral blood. The DNA for the CDR3 is TGTGCCATCGGGACAGGGAACAAAGAAAAACTGTTTTTT. It yields the protein CAIGTGNKEKLFF.